The following is a T cell receptor (beta chain) sequence with its context. This sample was included in a study of blood T cell repertoires in COVID-19. Across the whole study: T cells, B-cell-depleted T cells, or PBMCs provided the cDNA or gDNA that served as material.

This CDR3 is built from 18 residues. J lost 3 bases, V lost 0 bases, and 12 bases had no gene match. CDR1 SGDLS and CDR2 YYNGEE come from the germline V gene. Under the authors' procedure: Estimates of nucleated cell counts were drawn from the amplification of reference gene primers. Some clones are missing from TCRdb's copy, which holds only in-frame ones; the method was immunoSEQ multiplex PCR. For V, J and clone size, that table is used; D and trimming come from the DNA. The sample yields some 250,000 clones, approximately 87% seen once. The Seattle patients, enrolled during active infection, were followed longitudinally.

The chain is built from TRBV9 and TRBJ2-5; 9 nucleotides agree with TRBD2. The sequencing sample was made of peripheral blood. The sequence derives from a woman aged 25 to 39 with COVID-19, enrolled during active disease. CDR3 residues: CASSVGQGLANPEETQYF. CDR3 nucleotides: TGTGCCAGCAGCGTAGGCCAGGGACTAGCTAATCCTGAAGAGACCCAGTACTTC.